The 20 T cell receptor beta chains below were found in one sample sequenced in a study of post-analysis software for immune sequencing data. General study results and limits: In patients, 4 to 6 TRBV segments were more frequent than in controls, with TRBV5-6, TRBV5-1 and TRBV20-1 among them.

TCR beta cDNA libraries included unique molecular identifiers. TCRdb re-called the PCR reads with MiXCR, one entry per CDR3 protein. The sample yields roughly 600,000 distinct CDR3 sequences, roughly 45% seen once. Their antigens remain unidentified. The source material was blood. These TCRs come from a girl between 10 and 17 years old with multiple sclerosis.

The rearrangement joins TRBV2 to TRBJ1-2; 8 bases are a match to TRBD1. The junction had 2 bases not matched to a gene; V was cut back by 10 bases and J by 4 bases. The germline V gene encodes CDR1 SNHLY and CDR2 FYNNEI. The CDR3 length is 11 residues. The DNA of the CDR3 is TGTGCCAACGGACAGGGCTATGGCTACACCTTC. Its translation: CANGQGYGYTF.

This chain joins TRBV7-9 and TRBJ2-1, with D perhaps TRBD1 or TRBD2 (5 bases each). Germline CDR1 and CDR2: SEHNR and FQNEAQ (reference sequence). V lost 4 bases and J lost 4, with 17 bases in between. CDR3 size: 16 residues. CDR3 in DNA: TGTGCCAGCAGCTCTGGGTCGGGGCGTGCGTACAATGAGCAGTTCTTC. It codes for CASSSGSGRAYNEQFF.

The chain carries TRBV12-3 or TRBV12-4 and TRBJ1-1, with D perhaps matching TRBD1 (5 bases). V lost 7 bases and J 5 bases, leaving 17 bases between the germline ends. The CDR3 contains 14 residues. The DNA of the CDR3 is TGTGCCAGCAACCTCTGGGGCGCGAGTACTGAAGCTTTCTTT. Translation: CASNLWGASTEAFF.

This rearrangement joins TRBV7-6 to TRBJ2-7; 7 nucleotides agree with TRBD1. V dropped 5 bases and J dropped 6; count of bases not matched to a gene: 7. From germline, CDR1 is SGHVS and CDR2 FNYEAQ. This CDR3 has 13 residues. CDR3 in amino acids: CASSLKQGSEQYF. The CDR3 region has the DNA TGTGCCAGCAGCCTAAAACAGGGGTCCGAGCAGTACTTC.

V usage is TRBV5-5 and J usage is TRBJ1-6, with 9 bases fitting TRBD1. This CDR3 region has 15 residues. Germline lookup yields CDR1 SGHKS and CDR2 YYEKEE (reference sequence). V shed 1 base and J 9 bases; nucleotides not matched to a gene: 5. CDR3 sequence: CASSLKTGGSSPLHF. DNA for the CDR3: TGTGCCAGCAGCTTGAAGACAGGGGGAAGTTCACCCCTCCACTTT.

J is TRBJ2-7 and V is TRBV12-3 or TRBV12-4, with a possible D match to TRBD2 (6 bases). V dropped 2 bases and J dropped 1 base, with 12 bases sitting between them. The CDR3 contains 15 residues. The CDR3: CASSLNSGGSYEQYF. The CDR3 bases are TGTGCCAGCAGTTTAAACAGCGGAGGGTCCTACGAGCAGTACTTC.

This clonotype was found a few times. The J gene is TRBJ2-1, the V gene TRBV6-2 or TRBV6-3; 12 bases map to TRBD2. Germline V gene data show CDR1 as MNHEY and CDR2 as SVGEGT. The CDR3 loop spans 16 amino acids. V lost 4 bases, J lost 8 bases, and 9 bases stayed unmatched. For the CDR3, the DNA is TGTGCCAGCAGTTCTCCTAGCGGGGGGGACGTTGATGAGCAGTTCTTC. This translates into CASSSPSGGDVDEQFF.

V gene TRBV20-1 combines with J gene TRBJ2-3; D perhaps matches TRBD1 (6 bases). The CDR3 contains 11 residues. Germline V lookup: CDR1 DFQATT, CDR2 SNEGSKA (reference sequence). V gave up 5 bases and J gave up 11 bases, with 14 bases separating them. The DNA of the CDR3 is TGCAGTGCTGTCCGGGACATTGGGCAGTATTTT. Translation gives CSAVRDIGQYF.

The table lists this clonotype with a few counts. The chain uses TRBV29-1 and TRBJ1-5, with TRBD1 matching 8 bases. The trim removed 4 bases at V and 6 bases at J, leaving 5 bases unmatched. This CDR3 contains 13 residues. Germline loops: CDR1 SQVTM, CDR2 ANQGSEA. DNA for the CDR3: TGCAGCGTTGCAGGGGGCGCGAGTCAGCCCCAGCATTTT. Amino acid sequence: CSVAGGASQPQHF.

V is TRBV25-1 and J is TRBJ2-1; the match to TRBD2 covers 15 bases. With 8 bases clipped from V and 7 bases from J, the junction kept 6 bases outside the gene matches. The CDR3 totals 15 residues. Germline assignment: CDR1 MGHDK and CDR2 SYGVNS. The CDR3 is CASAGTSGRRNEQFF. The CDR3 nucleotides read TGTGCCAGCGCCGGGACTAGCGGGAGGAGGAATGAGCAGTTCTTC.

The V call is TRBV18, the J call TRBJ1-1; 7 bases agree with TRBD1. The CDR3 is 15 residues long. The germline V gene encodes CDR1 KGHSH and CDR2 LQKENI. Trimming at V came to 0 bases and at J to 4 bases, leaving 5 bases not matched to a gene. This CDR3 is CASSPPIAGGTEAFF. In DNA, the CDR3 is TGTGCCAGCTCACCACCGATCGCAGGGGGCACTGAAGCTTTCTTT.

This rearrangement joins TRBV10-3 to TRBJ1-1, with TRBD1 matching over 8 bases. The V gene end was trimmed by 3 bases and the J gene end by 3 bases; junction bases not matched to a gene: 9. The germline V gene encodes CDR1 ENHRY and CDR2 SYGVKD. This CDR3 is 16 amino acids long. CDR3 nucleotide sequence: TGTGCCATCAGTGATCCGGGACAGGCTGTAGACACTGAAGCTTTCTTT. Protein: CAISDPGQAVDTEAFF.

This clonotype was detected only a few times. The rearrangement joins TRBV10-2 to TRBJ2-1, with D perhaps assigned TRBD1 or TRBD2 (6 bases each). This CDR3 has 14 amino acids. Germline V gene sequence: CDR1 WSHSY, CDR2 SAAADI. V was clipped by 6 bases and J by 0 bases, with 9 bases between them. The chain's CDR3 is CASSEGGSYNEQFF. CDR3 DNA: TGCGCCAGCAGCGAGGGGGGCTCCTACAATGAGCAGTTCTTC.

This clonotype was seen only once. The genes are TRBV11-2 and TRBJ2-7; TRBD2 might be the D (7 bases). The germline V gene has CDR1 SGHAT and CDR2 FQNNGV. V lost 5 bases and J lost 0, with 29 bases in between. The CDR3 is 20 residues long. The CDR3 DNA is TGTGCCAGCAGCCCCACCGGGCATCGGGGGGCCCCTGCGAGCTCCTACGAGCAGTACTTC. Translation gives CASSPTGHRGAPASSYEQYF.

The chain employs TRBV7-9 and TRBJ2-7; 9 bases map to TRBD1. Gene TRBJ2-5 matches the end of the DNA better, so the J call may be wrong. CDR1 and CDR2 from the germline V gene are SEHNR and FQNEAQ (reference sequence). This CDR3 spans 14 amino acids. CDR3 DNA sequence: TGTGCCAGCAGCTCACAGGGGGCAGAAAAGACCCAGTACTTC. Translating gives CASSSQGAEKTQYF.

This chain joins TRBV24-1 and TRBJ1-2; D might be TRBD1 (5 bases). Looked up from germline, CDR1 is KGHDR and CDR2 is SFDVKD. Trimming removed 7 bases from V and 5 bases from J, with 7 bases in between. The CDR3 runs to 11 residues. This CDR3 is CATRGEYGYTF. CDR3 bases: TGTGCCACCAGGGGGGAATATGGCTACACCTTC.

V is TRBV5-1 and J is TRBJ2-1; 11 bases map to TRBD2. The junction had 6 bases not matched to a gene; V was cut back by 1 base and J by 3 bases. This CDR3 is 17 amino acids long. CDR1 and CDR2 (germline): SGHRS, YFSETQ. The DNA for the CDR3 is TGCGCCAGCAGCTTGTATGGGACTAGCGGCCTCTACAATGAGCAGTTCTTC. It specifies CASSLYGTSGLYNEQFF.

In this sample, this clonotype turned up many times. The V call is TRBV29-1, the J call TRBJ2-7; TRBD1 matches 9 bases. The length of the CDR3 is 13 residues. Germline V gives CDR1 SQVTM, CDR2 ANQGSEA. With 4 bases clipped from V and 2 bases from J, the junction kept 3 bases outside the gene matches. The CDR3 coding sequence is TGCAGCGTTGGCAGACAGGGGGCCTACGAGCAGTACTTC. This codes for CSVGRQGAYEQYF.

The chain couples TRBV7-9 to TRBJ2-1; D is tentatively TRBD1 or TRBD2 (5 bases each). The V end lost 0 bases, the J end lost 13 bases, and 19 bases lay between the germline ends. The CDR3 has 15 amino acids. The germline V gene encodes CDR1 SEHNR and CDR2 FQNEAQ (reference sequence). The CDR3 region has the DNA TGTGCCAGCAGCTTAGCGCCGGGGCGCCAAGAGACCCAGTTCTTC. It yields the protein CASSLAPGRQETQFF.

This CDR3 is CSARETRNEKLFF. CDR3 in DNA: TGCAGTGCTAGAGAGACGCGCAATGAAAAACTGTTTTTT. The V call is TRBV20-1, the J call TRBJ1-4; no clear D gene. The CDR3 length is 13 residues. Germline values: CDR1 DFQATT, CDR2 SNEGSKA (reference sequence). Trimming left V 0 bases short and J 5 bases short, with 7 bases between.